The text below deals with one T cell receptor (beta chain). No antigen is known for it. Nothing much larger sits one base from this clone, and base qualities are not available. Receptor libraries were prepared by the immunoSEQ multiplex PCR assay. A mixture of 60 forward primers for TCR Vbeta segments and 13 reverse primers for TCR Jbeta segments was used in the multiplex PCR. The CDR3 region of rearranged TCR beta genes was amplified from genomic DNA with a multiplex PCR assay. Amplified TCR beta libraries were sequenced as 87-base-pair reads on the Illumina HiSeq System. From the authors' description of their analysis: A later analysis tallied 75 million to 95 million unique TCR beta chains across the approximately 670 repertoires, and about 10 million of those chains were shared by two or more donors. Raw reads were error-corrected and collapsed into unique sequences with a nearest-neighbor algorithm that merged closely related sequences to remove PCR and sequencing errors. Alignment of CDR3 sequences to IMGT reference sequences was used to assign V, D and J gene segments. For a sequence to be retained, a match of at least six nucleotides was required to both a V gene segment and a J gene segment. Rearrangements were called productive when the CDR3 lacked stop codons and stayed in frame with V and J; all others were non-productive. Following IMGT convention, CDR3 was defined as the stretch from the second conserved V-encoded cysteine up to the conserved J-encoded phenylalanine. The earlier analysis of about 570 of the donors excluded any sequence lacking an unambiguous match to a single V gene segment. An earlier analysis of a few hundred of the donors called V segments functional above 56.7% productive rearrangements and segregating when the between-donor standard deviation exceeded 5%. A statistical classification framework was developed to diagnose cytomegalovirus status using the catalog of TCR beta chain sequences. V and J gene assignment, in a later analysis, came from comparing TCR nucleotide sequences with IMGT/GENE-DB human TR gene sequences. Using the TCRdist pipeline, a later analysis assigned CDR3 sequences along with most-parsimonious VDJ recombination scenarios. In a later analysis, each TCR beta chain was defined by its CDR3 amino acid sequence together with its V-gene family, and reads without a unique V-gene family were excluded. To address suspected cross-contamination and a sequencing artifact, a later analysis removed 450 to 700 highly shared, low-generation-probability nucleotide sequences. For each public chain, a later analysis derived a clonal expansion index from normalized ranks of inferred template counts within each repertoire. In a later analysis, generation probabilities were computed with a VDJ recombination model fitted to out-of-frame rearrangements, and the resulting probabilities were checked against IGoR. In a later analysis, hypergeometric tests were used to score TCR-TCR, TCR-HLA and TCR-CMV co-occurrence, with a repertoire-size bias correction applied to TCR pairs. In a later analysis, false discovery rates were estimated by permuting HLA or CMV assignments 20 times. In a later analysis, co-occurring TCRs were grouped using DBSCAN, with TCRdist sequence similarity added in when clustering inside HLA-allele-positive subsets. Repertoires with fewer than 30,000 or more than 120,000 public chains were left out of co-occurrence clustering, as were five repertoires with anomalous nucleotide sharing. Not all clones reach the TCRdb copy of this immuneACCESS table, which keeps in-frame sequences only. Checked studies attribute under half of the gap to unresolved V genes and leave the rest unexplained. D and trimming come from the DNA, and the V and J calls and clone size come from that table. The sample table holds some 150,000 clones, of which over 70% were seen once. Less than 3.5% of the sample belongs to the ten largest clones.

The cohort was made up of approximately 700 healthy bone marrow donors. All cohort members were sampled while nominally healthy, although unrecorded immune exposures were likely present. The donor tested CMV seronegative and was one of the 352 seronegative cohort members. A peripheral blood sample was provided by each donor, and peripheral blood mononuclear cells were used for TCR beta sequencing. The Qiagen DNeasy Blood Extraction Kit was used to extract genomic DNA from the blood cell samples. The data stem from a study of cytomegalovirus exposure and HLA in healthy donors (TCRdb year 2017). In the study overall: According to an earlier analysis of a few hundred of the donors, 150 million to 200 million T cells yielded roughly 110 million unique TCR beta sequences and approximately 280 Gb of sequence data. To predict cytomegalovirus infection status, the study brought together high-throughput TCR immunosequencing, statistical association of individual TCRs with disease status, and machine learning. The number of typed donors differed by locus: about 620-640 for A, B, C, DRB1 and DQB1; 500 to 550 for DQA1; 600 to 610 for DPA1; and about 450 for DPB1. Both class I and class II loci were covered by HLA typing, at four-digit resolution. In a later genetic analysis, genome-wide SNP genotypes for about 65% of the roughly 670 donors were used, and that subset was treated as a discovery cohort. A handful of DR-DQ haplotypes were handled as single units for association and clustering because linkage in the cohort was strong. An earlier analysis of fewer than 750 of the donors used high-throughput TCR beta sequencing to judge whether each TCR beta V gene segment behaved as functional or pseudogenic. A later analysis re-analyzed previously published TCR beta repertoires from 666 donors and added high-resolution HLA genotyping to study TCR occurrence patterns. In addition to the first cohort of approximately 670 subjects, a separate validation cohort of over 90 different subjects was used. The study used immunosequencing to profile the T cell repertoires of about 670 subjects and linked those repertoires to cytomegalovirus serostatus. Across approximately 400 genotyped donors of the cohort, an average of roughly 200,000 unique TCR beta nucleotide sequences per donor were sequenced, and roughly 18% of those sequences were non-productive. Of the approximately 400 genotyped donors, around 81% fell in the genetic ancestry cluster associated with self-reported Caucasian donors. All discovery cohort repertoires had been generated using a single sequencing platform. Around 320 gigabases of sequencing data and roughly 90 million unique TCR sequences were included in an early release covering around 600 HLA-typed donors. The study aimed to test whether signatures of past pathogen exposure could be identified by cataloging public T cell receptors. Rather than using new phenotypic data, the later analysis identified candidate immune exposures from TCR beta sequences and from how often those sequences occurred across donors. Donor age, sex, ethnicity and CMV serostatus were compiled alongside the repertoire data. Points the paper makes about the study in general: Three of the identified cytomegalovirus-associated TCR beta chains were confirmed in vitro to be specific for cytomegalovirus antigens. The study gave a list of 150 to 200 TCR beta chains associated with cytomegalovirus. Broadly in line with IMGT annotations, most TCR beta V segments showed up in productive rearrangements about 87% or about 30% of the time in an earlier analysis of approximately 600 of the donors. Across donors, most TCR sequences were observed very rarely, whereas some public TCRs were present in many individuals. A later analysis found that TCR association rates varied across HLA loci, with DRB1 alleles showing the most associated TCRs and HLA-C alleles the fewest. According to the authors, the approach could potentially be generalized to other disease states and immunological phenotypes. Some IMGT-functional V segments, including TRBV6-2 and TRBV6-3, could not be told apart with the 87-base-pair reads, so those segments were excluded. Approximately 16 rarely observed V segments, including chromosome 9 orphons, were excluded from the earlier analysis of some 590 of the donors because counts were too low. Linkage disequilibrium might explain the correlated functional status among segregating V segments, but an unknown experimental factor could not be ruled out. The cohort was sequenced for TCR beta chains only, and without alpha or paired-chain data the features that could be detected were limited. A further reported finding was that TCR beta sequences accurately predicted the HLA-A and HLA-B alleles for most subjects in the first cohort. A later analysis associated 16,951 TCR beta sequences with specific HLA alleles at a false discovery rate of 0.05. A later genetic analysis reported fewer N-insertions in productive TCRs among donors in an Asian-associated ancestry cluster than the roughly 670-donor mean. An association between a missense DCLRE1C variant and V-gene and J-gene trimming of TCR beta chains was found in a later genetic analysis and replicated in an independent cohort. In both the original and validation cohorts, the classifier was reported to diagnose cytomegalovirus status with high specificity and sensitivity. According to a later analysis, parvovirus B19, influenza, CMV and Epstein-Barr virus appeared linked to several top co-occurrence clusters. Because some donors lacked HLA typing at each locus, the association tests relied only on the typed subset. A cluster of highly shared sequence variants was judged likely to be a technical artifact of the sequencing pipeline. Sequencing depth was assumed to be roughly uniform across donors in the presence/absence analyses, though that assumption may not hold. In a later analysis, HLA-associated TCR beta chains were found to be more clonally expanded and to have lower generation probabilities than equally common non-associated chains. Strong co-occurrence of HLA alleles, especially DR and DQ, made assigning TCR associations to individual alleles difficult. In a later analysis, most CMV-associated TCR beta chains were found to appear HLA-restricted, with HLA associations seemingly driven largely by CMV exposure. The only immune exposure information available for the cohort was CMV serostatus.

Counted from cysteine to phenylalanine, this CDR3 has 14 amino acids. Kept here is only the CDR3 DNA, which spans 42 bases and is read in frame from base 1. Trimming takes 3 bases from V and 7 bases from J, and the germline ends sit 16 bases apart. CDR1 SGDLS and CDR2 YYNGEE were looked up in the germline V gene. The sequence derives from a male donor in good health and CMV-seronegative. Recombination connected TRBV9 to TRBJ1-2, with the D gene too uncertain to name. Material: PBMCs. In nucleotides, the sequence is TGTGCCAGCAGCGCGCGAGGCGGGCGGAGTGGCTACACCTTC. It codes for CASSARGGRSGYTF.